This T cell receptor (beta chain) was profiled in a study of blood T cell repertoires in COVID-19. At the level of the study: From T cells, B-cell-depleted T cells, or PBMCs came the material, which was cDNA or gDNA.

This CDR3 region has 15 residues. V lost 4 bases and J lost 4, with 15 bases in between. Germline V gene lookup returns CDR1 SGHDT and CDR2 YYEEEE. Seattle patients were enrolled while actively infected and followed longitudinally. The protocol was immunoSEQ multiplex PCR, while the TCRdb copy is restricted to in-frame clones and leaves out a portion. The table records more than 45,000 clones, about nine tenths of them present only once. This sequence was found in a woman of 80 years or more with COVID-19, enrolled during active disease. V is TRBV5-6 and J is TRBJ1-5; D may be TRBD1 (5 bases). Sequenced sample: peripheral blood. CDR3 loop: CASSLGTFSNQPQHF. CDR3 sequence (DNA): TGTGCCAGCAGCCTAGGGACTTTCTCAAATCAGCCCCAGCATTTT.